The 2 T cell receptor beta chains given below trace back to one sample, sequenced in a study of blood T cell repertoires in COVID-19. TCRdb keeps only in-frame clones here, not all; method: immunoSEQ multiplex PCR. The repertoire holds about 37,000 clones, approximately 86% seen once, with 50% to 70% in the top ten. Sequences were obtained from peripheral blood. The receptors stem from a man aged 70-80 years with acute or convalescent COVID-19.

The J gene is TRBJ2-1, the V gene TRBV6-2 or TRBV6-3; no definite D call. Germline V gives CDR1 MNHEY, CDR2 SVGEGT. The CDR3 length is 16 residues. The germline V and J ends were trimmed by 0 bases and 3 bases, with 12 bases remaining between them. CDR3 sequence reads: CASSYSAGLIYNEQFF. CDR3 sequence (DNA): TGTGCCAGCAGTTACTCGGCAGGTCTAATCTACAATGAGCAGTTCTTC.

The V and J genes are TRBV11-2 and TRBJ2-4; 7 nucleotides align to TRBD2. There are 14 residues in the CDR3. The V gene's germline CDR1 is SGHAT and CDR2 FQNNGV. Trimming removed 5 bases from V and 6 bases from J; junction bases left unmatched: 7. DNA of the CDR3: TGTGCCAGCAGCCCCCTAGCGGTGGGAAACATTCAGTACTTC. It encodes CASSPLAVGNIQYF.